Listed here are 5 T cell receptor beta chains from one sample, sequenced in a study of blood T cell repertoires in COVID-19. Method: immunoSEQ multiplex PCR; TCRdb's copy keeps in-frame clones and lacks some. In the table there are over 400,000 clones, 70% to 90% of which are singletons. The sequenced material came from peripheral blood. The receptors derive from a human donor in a cohort sampled during active COVID-19.

The chain combines TRBV5-6 with TRBJ1-3; D not resolved. The ends were cut back, 0 bases at V and 0 bases at J, with 10 bases in the middle. From germline, CDR1 is SGHDT and CDR2 YYEEEE. The CDR3 consists of 16 residues. CDR3 DNA sequence: TGTGCCAGCAGCTTGGTTGAGTGGAGCTCTGGAAACACCATATATTTT. It specifies CASSLVEWSSGNTIYF.

The chain carries TRBV28 and TRBJ1-6; D is perhaps TRBD1 (6 bases). Trimming cost V 10 bases and J 9 bases, with 19 bases left between them. Germline loops: CDR1 MDHEN, CDR2 SYDVKM. The CDR3 consists of 14 residues. The DNA for the CDR3 is TGTGCCACCATGCCGGGACAATTCAGTTCACCCCTCCACTTT. Encoded protein: CATMPGQFSSPLHF.

V is TRBV18 and J is TRBJ1-3; D is possibly TRBD1 (5 bases). The CDR3 consists of 15 residues. V was pared by 6 bases and J by 3 bases, with 15 bases between. From germline, CDR1 is KGHSH and CDR2 LQKENI. This CDR3 is CASSQLQGGGNTIYF. The CDR3 DNA is TGTGCCAGCTCGCAACTTCAGGGTGGTGGAAACACCATATATTTT.

The rearrangement uses TRBV5-6 and TRBJ2-7; 10 bases align to TRBD2. Germline V gives CDR1 SGHDT, CDR2 YYEEEE. V shed 1 base, J shed 3 bases, and the junction held 7 bases outside the gene matches. This CDR3 is built from 16 residues. DNA for the CDR3: TGTGCCAGCAGCTTGATTCCCGAGCGGGAGGGCTACGAGCAGTACTTC. Encoded protein: CASSLIPEREGYEQYF.

V usage is TRBV7-9 and J usage is TRBJ2-6; tentative D call: TRBD2 (5 bases). The germline gives CDR1 SEHNR, CDR2 FQNEAQ (reference sequence). The V gene lost 3 bases and the J gene lost 1 base, with 10 bases spanning the gap. The CDR3 runs to 16 residues. The CDR3 DNA is TGTGCCAGCAGCTTGTGGACGGGGTCTGGGGCCAACGTCCTGACTTTC. As protein: CASSLWTGSGANVLTF.